This TCR beta chain came from a study of blood T cells in healthy people across ages. Germline values: CDR1 MDHEN, CDR2 SYDVKM. The CDR3 contains 12 residues. With 5 bases removed from V and 4 bases from J, the gap between germline ends came to 9 bases. Next came a second PCR, run for about 7 to 12 cycles, which used a sample-barcoded 5' primer along with a J-beta primer mix. TCRdb fed the 5' RACE reads into MiXCR, producing one record per CDR3 protein. The top ten clones hold around 16% of a sample with 850,000 to 950,000 distinct CDR3 sequences, less than 35% of them seen once. Study-wide results and limits: Long-lived and aged donors differed, with more naive CD4+ cells and higher diversity in the long-lived. Diversity figures derived from one million T cells were judged to underestimate the true value.

This clonotype came up many times. Its antigen is undetermined. V is TRBV28 and J is TRBJ2-7; D is uncertain. The sequence derives from a woman aged 80 or over in good health. The sample consisted of blood. The DNA of the CDR3 is TGTGCCAGCAGTAAAGGCCAATACGAGCAGTACTTC. Its translation is CASSKGQYEQYF.